The clone carrying this TCR beta chain was seen ten or more times. Antigen: not known. The data derive from a study of CD8 T cells in ankylosing spondylitis. Germline-derived CDR1 and CDR2 are DFQATT and SNEGSKA (reference sequence). The CDR3 consists of 12 residues. Trimming removed 5 bases at V and 0 bases at J, with 7 bases between. Study results and caveats: Typical of ankylosing spondylitis blood, it appeared, was a TCR beta motif of eight highly homologous variants. A CD8+ phenotype characterized the disease-linked clones, which were relatively rare in peripheral blood. As reported, disease-linked clones showed significant enrichment in matched ankylosing spondylitis synovial fluid.

Libraries of TCR beta came from quantitative 5'-RACE with molecular barcodes. TCRdb reprocessed the 5' RACE reads via MiXCR and lists one record per CDR3 protein. The sample consists of hundreds of thousands of distinct CDR3 sequences, about 12% of them appearing once. The clonotype was recovered from a male donor with ankylosing spondylitis. The material sequenced was blood, either unsorted or a sorted T cell fraction (not recorded which). The rearrangement links TRBV20-1 to TRBJ2-5; D not resolved. CDR3 protein: CSAGLYQETQYF. The CDR3 nucleotides are TGCAGTGCTGGGTTATACCAAGAGACCCAGTACTTC.